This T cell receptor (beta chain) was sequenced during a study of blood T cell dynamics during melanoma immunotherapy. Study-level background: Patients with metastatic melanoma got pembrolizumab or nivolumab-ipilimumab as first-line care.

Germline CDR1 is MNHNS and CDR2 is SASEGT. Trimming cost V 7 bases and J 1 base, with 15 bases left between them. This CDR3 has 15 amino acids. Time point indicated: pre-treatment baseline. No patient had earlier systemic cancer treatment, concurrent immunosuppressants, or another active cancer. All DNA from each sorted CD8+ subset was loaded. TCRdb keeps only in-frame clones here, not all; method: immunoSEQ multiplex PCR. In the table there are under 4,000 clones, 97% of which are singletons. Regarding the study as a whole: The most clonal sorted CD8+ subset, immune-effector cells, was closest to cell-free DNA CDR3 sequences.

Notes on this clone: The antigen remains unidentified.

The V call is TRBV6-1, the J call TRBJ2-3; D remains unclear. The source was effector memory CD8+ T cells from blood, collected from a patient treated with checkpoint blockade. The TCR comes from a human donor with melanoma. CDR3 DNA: TGTGCCAGCACCTTGCCCCGGATAGGCACAGATACGCAGTATTTT. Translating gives CASTLPRIGTDTQYF.